Each of the 27 T cell receptor beta chains below was sequenced from the same sample in a study of beta chain features in type 1 diabetes. The whole isolated RNA underwent reverse transcription, so sequencing captured expressed TCRB transcripts. Only in-frame clones appear in the TCRdb table, and some are missing; sequencing was by immunoSEQ multiplex PCR. The sample yields tens of thousands of clones, around a third seen once. Specimen: stem cell memory CD4+ T cells from blood. These receptors were collected from a woman aged 18 to 35 in good health.

V and J are TRBV7-9 and TRBJ1-6; TRBD1 matches at 9 bases. V was pared by 1 base and J by 9 bases, with 4 bases of the junction left unmatched. There are 15 residues in the CDR3. Germline-derived CDR1 and CDR2 are SEHNR and FQNEAQ (reference sequence). The CDR3 spells CASSLGGQGLSPLHF. CDR3 coding DNA: TGTGCCAGCAGCTTAGGGGGACAGGGACTTTCACCCCTCCACTTT.

The chain is built from TRBV7-2 and TRBJ2-7; 8 bases fit TRBD2. The germline gives CDR1 SGHTA, CDR2 FQGNSA. The trim removed 5 bases at V and 6 bases at J, leaving 9 bases unmatched. CDR3 length: 14 amino acids. The CDR3 region has the DNA TGTGCCAGCAGCCTCTCGGGGACTAGTCGCGAGCAGTACTTC. Amino acid sequence: CASSLSGTSREQYF.

This clone turned up a few times. The V gene is TRBV7-3, the J gene TRBJ2-7; D is perhaps TRBD2 (7 bases). CDR3 length: 14 amino acids. Trimming left V 3 bases short and J 3 bases short, with 12 bases between. Germline CDR1 and CDR2: SGHTA and FQGTGA. DNA of the CDR3: TGTGCCAGCAGCTTGGGGGGGGCCGACTACGAGCAGTACTTC. Residues: CASSLGGADYEQYF.

This clone came up once. V usage is TRBV5-4 and J usage is TRBJ2-3; 12 bases agree with TRBD2. V trimming: 3 bases; J trimming: 0 bases; junction bases outside the gene matches: 5. The CDR3 loop spans 17 amino acids. The V gene's germline CDR1 is SGHNT and CDR2 YYREEE (reference sequence). The CDR3 loop reads CASSSRTSGDSTDTQYF. In nucleotides, the CDR3 is TGTGCCAGCAGCTCTAGGACTAGCGGGGACAGCACAGATACGCAGTATTTT.

The chain links TRBV19 to TRBJ1-2; D is perhaps TRBD1 (5 bases). In germline, CDR1 is LNHDA, CDR2 SQIVND (reference sequence). CDR3 length equals 13 residues. Trimming stripped 9 bases from V and 3 bases from J, with 14 bases between. DNA of the CDR3: TGTGCCAGCACCCCCCCGGGGGACTATGGCTACACCTTC. It codes for CASTPPGDYGYTF.

The chain couples TRBV28 to TRBJ2-7, with 7 bases fitting TRBD2. V trimming: 6 bases; J trimming: 5 bases; junction bases outside the gene matches: 13. CDR3 length: 15 amino acids. The germline CDR1 and CDR2 sequences are MDHEN and SYDVKM. Written as DNA, the CDR3 is TGTGCCAGCAGCACACCATCGGGCGGGGGAAACGAGCAGTACTTC. Encoded protein: CASSTPSGGGNEQYF.

This sequence joins TRBV30 and TRBJ2-1; TRBD2 is a possible D gene (6 bases). Trimming shortened V by 0 bases and J by 8 bases, and 29 bases separated the two germline ends. Germline loops: CDR1 GTSNPN, CDR2 SVGIG (reference sequence). The CDR3 runs to 19 residues. CDR3 sequence: CAWSVQAGLSARGFDEQFF. CDR3 sequence (DNA): TGTGCCTGGAGTGTGCAGGCTGGTTTATCAGCTCGGGGGTTTGATGAGCAGTTCTTC.

The gene calls are TRBV5-1 and TRBJ1-2; D is uncertain. Germline V lookup: CDR1 SGHRS, CDR2 YFSETQ. Trimming cost V 1 base and J 8 bases, with 12 bases left between them. This CDR3 spans 13 amino acids. CDR3 residues: CASSLRSGSGYTF. The CDR3 DNA follows: TGCGCCAGCAGCTTGCGGTCGGGTTCGGGCTACACCTTC.

V is TRBV6-6 and J is TRBJ1-1; a possible D gene is TRBD1 (6 bases). Germline lookup yields CDR1 MNHNY and CDR2 SVGAGI (reference sequence). This CDR3 is 15 amino acids long. V gave up 2 bases and J gave up 1 base, with 11 bases separating them. CDR3 nucleotides: TGTGCCAGCAGTTACCCACAGGGCCAGAACACTGAAGCTTTCTTT. Its translation is CASSYPQGQNTEAFF.

The rearrangement uses TRBV6-1 and TRBJ2-1, with TRBD1 matching over 7 bases. V was pared by 4 bases and J by 4 bases, with 10 bases of the junction left unmatched. The germline V gene encodes CDR1 MNHNS and CDR2 SASEGT. CDR3 length: 16 residues. The CDR3 sequence: CASSVVDRSPYNEQFF. In DNA, the CDR3 is TGTGCCAGCAGTGTGGTGGACAGGTCTCCTTACAATGAGCAGTTCTTC.

The chain carries TRBV6-1 and TRBJ2-3; maybe TRBD1 (6 bases). V shed 5 bases and J shed 1 base, with 10 bases lying between them. Germline assignment: CDR1 MNHNS and CDR2 SASEGT. CDR3 length: 14 residues. As DNA, the CDR3 is TGTGCCAGCAGTACGGGACATCGCACAGATACGCAGTATTTT. Protein sequence: CASSTGHRTDTQYF.

The chain links TRBV19 to TRBJ2-5; 9 bases are a match to TRBD2. This CDR3 contains 13 residues. The V segment lost 6 bases and the J segment 4 bases; nucleotides outside the gene matches: 3. CDR1 and CDR2 (germline): LNHDA, SQIVND (reference sequence). The CDR3 here is CASRGSGGETQYF. The CDR3, as DNA: TGTGCCAGTAGGGGTAGCGGGGGAGAGACCCAGTACTTC.

This clone showed up just a few times. The J gene is TRBJ2-1, the V gene TRBV11-2, with TRBD2 matching 11 bases. Germline trimming cut 6 bases from V and 7 bases from J; bases unmatched to any gene: 8. This CDR3 has 15 amino acids. CDR1 SGHAT and CDR2 FQNNGV come from the germline V gene. The CDR3 DNA sequence: TGTGCCAGCAGTTGGGGTCCTAGCGGGAGGAATGAGCAGTTCTTC. Translated: CASSWGPSGRNEQFF.

The chain couples TRBV5-1 to TRBJ2-7, with 9 nucleotides matching TRBD2. Per the germline V gene, CDR1 is SGHRS and CDR2 is YFSETQ. The junction had 5 bases not matched to a gene; V was cut back by 0 bases and J by 7 bases. CDR3 length: 14 amino acids. CDR3 sequence: CASSLGGRADEQYF. The CDR3 nucleotides are TGCGCCAGCAGCTTGGGCGGGAGGGCAGATGAGCAGTACTTC.

This clone was found a few times. The rearrangement joins TRBV4-1 to TRBJ1-4, with D tentatively TRBD1 (6 bases). Germline CDR1 and CDR2: MGHRA and YSYEKL. V was cut by 0 bases and J by 8 bases, with 16 bases left in between. The length of the CDR3 is 16 residues. The CDR3 DNA follows: TGCGCCAGCAGCCAAGAAGGGGGTAGGGCCCGCGAAAAACTGTTTTTT. This sequence encodes CASSQEGGRAREKLFF.

This clone was observed a few times. The rearrangement links TRBV30 to TRBJ2-4; TRBD1 matches at 7 bases. V lost 2 bases to trimming and J lost 6 bases; unmatched junction nucleotides: 1. CDR1 and CDR2 from the germline V gene are GTSNPN and SVGIG (reference sequence). This CDR3 region has 12 residues. CDR3 loop: CAWSSGGNIQYF. CDR3 DNA: TGTGCCTGGAGTTCAGGGGGAAACATTCAGTACTTC.

The genes are TRBV13 and TRBJ1-2; a weak D match, TRBD1 (5 bases). Per the germline V gene, CDR1 is PRHDT and CDR2 is FYEKMQ (reference sequence). The CDR3 length is 12 residues. V was trimmed by 5 bases and J by 6 bases, leaving 10 bases between them. CDR3 bases: TGTGCCAGCAGCGGCAGGGTGGATGGCTACACCTTC. It yields the protein CASSGRVDGYTF.

This clone was found a few times. The V and J genes are TRBV18 and TRBJ1-5; 10 bases are shared with TRBD1. This CDR3 contains 16 residues. Germline loops: CDR1 KGHSH, CDR2 LQKENI. With V trimmed by 0 bases and J by 3 bases, 2 bases remained unmatched. CDR3 amino acids: CASSPPGTGDNQPQHF. The CDR3 region has the DNA TGTGCCAGCTCACCACCGGGGACAGGGGACAATCAGCCCCAGCATTTT.

This clone was observed a handful of times. This rearrangement joins TRBV7-2 to TRBJ2-5, with D maybe TRBD2 (6 bases). Gene TRBJ2-7 matches the end of the DNA better, so the J call may be wrong. The CDR3 spans 13 residues. The V gene's germline CDR1 is SGHTA and CDR2 FQGNSA. CDR3 DNA sequence: TGTGCCAGCGGGCTAGCGAACTCCTACGAGCAGTACTTC. This encodes CASGLANSYEQYF.

The V call is TRBV2, the J call TRBJ1-5; D ambiguous. Germline V gene data show CDR1 as SNHLY and CDR2 as FYNNEI. The CDR3 length is 14 residues. Trimming pared 4 bases from V and 4 bases from J, leaving 11 bases between. The CDR3 DNA follows: TGTGCCAGCAGTGGCCGGGTGAGGAATCAGCCCCAGCATTTT. This codes for CASSGRVRNQPQHF.

This chain connects TRBV29-1 to TRBJ1-5; no clear D gene. Germline CDR1 and CDR2: SQVTM and ANQGSEA. The V and J ends lost 5 bases and 0 bases respectively, with 14 bases between them. The CDR3 extends over 15 amino acids. The DNA for the CDR3 is TGCAGCGTTTGCGAGACCGGGGATAGCAATCAGCCCCAGCATTTT. It specifies CSVCETGDSNQPQHF. Full variable domain (rest looked up from reference TRBV29-1 and TRBJ1-5): SAVISQKPSRDICQRGTSLTIQCQVDSQVTMMFWYRQQPGQSLTLIATANQGSEATYESGFVIDKFPISRPNLTFSTLTVSNMSPEDSSIYLCSVCETGDSNQPQHFGDGTRLSIL.

The V and J genes are TRBV19 and TRBJ2-7; 9 positions agree with TRBD1. J gave up 4 bases and V 10 bases, and 11 bases lay outside the gene matches. The germline CDR1 and CDR2 sequences are LNHDA and SQIVND (reference sequence). This CDR3 is 14 amino acids long. The CDR3 protein is CATATGTGSYEQYF. The CDR3 DNA is TGTGCCACCGCTACCGGGACAGGGTCGTACGAGCAGTACTTC.

The chain recombines TRBV5-1 with TRBJ2-1; 9 positions agree with TRBD2. V shed 4 bases, J shed 2 bases, and the junction held 7 bases outside the gene matches. CDR1 SGHRS and CDR2 YFSETQ come from the germline V gene. The CDR3 covers 16 residues. The CDR3 sequence: CASSLDPSGAYNEQFF. CDR3 DNA sequence: TGCGCCAGCAGCCTCGACCCTAGCGGGGCCTACAATGAGCAGTTCTTC.

The chain uses TRBV11-2 and TRBJ2-7; tentatively, D is TRBD1 (8 bases). V lost 7 bases and J 5 bases, leaving 18 bases between the germline ends. The CDR3 extends over 14 amino acids. CDR1 and CDR2 (germline): SGHAT, FQNNGV. The CDR3 reads CASTYRGGLDEQYF. The CDR3 DNA sequence: TGTGCCAGCACCTACAGGGGGGGCCTGGACGAGCAGTACTTC.

This clone was detected a few times. The rearrangement joins TRBV5-1 to TRBJ2-1, with TRBD2 matching over 11 bases. V lost 0 bases, J lost 2 bases, and 1 base stayed unmatched. Germline V gene sequence: CDR1 SGHRS, CDR2 YFSETQ. The CDR3 totals 16 residues. CDR3 sequence reads: CASSLAGLAAYNEQFF. The DNA of the CDR3 is TGCGCCAGCAGCTTGGCGGGACTAGCGGCCTACAATGAGCAGTTCTTC.

The J gene is TRBJ2-1, the V gene TRBV5-4, with 10 bases that match TRBD2. This CDR3 spans 15 amino acids. Germline-derived CDR1 and CDR2 are SGHNT and YYREEE (reference sequence). The ends lost 5 bases at V and 7 bases at J; junction bases unmatched: 9. This CDR3 is CASSSSGGAWNEQFF. CDR3 nucleotide sequence: TGTGCCAGCAGTTCCAGCGGGGGGGCCTGGAATGAGCAGTTCTTC.

The CDR3 DNA reads TGTGCCAGCAGTTACCCGGGGGTTGGTAGCAATCAGCCCCAGCATTTT. It specifies CASSYPGVGSNQPQHF. V and J are TRBV6-6 and TRBJ1-5, with D maybe TRBD1 (5 bases). The germline CDR1 and CDR2 sequences are MNHNY and SVGAGI (reference sequence). CDR3 length: 16 residues. V was cut by 2 bases and J by 0 bases, with 11 bases left in between.